Below, 31 T cell receptor beta chains from the same sample are listed, as sequenced in a study of T cell responses to AZD1222 COVID-19 vaccine. The assay was immunoSEQ multiplex PCR, and TCRdb's table has in-frame clones only and misses some. The top ten clones hold over 7.5% of a sample with under 200,000 clones, approximately 94% of them seen once. The input for sequencing was peripheral blood, taken on day 0 of AZD1222 vaccination. The receptors originated from an adult in good health.

This clone was detected only once. The J gene is TRBJ1-3, the V gene TRBV3-1 (or the pseudogene TRBV3-2), with D unclear. Trimming took off 3 bases at V and 1 base at J, with 13 bases between the two ends. Germline assignment: CDR1 LGHDT and CDR2 YNNKEL (reference sequence). The CDR3 contains 16 residues. The CDR3 DNA reads TGTGCCAGCAGCCAGTCGACACGGATTTCTGGAAACACCATATATTTT. Its translation: CASSQSTRISGNTIYF.

The chain employs TRBV28 and TRBJ1-5; D remains unclear. This CDR3 has 12 residues. Germline CDR1 and CDR2: MDHEN and SYDVKM. Trimming stripped 8 bases from V and 4 bases from J, with 9 bases between. The CDR3 bases are TGTGCCAGCCGCGGGTTAAATCAGCCCCAGCATTTT. It is translated as CASRGLNQPQHF.

The chain uses TRBV4-2 and TRBJ1-3, with unresolved D. Germline CDR1 and CDR2: LGHNA and YNFKEQ. This CDR3 region has 16 residues. The V end lost 5 bases, the J end lost 0 bases, and 14 bases lay between the germline ends. The CDR3 DNA reads as TGTGCCAGCAGCGCGGAAAATCCCGTCTCTGGAAACACCATATATTTT. Translation: CASSAENPVSGNTIYF.

J is TRBJ2-1 and V is TRBV24-1; D may be TRBD1 (5 bases). Trimming cost V 3 bases and J 6 bases, with 14 bases left between them. CDR3 size: 15 residues. Germline CDR1 and CDR2: KGHDR and SFDVKD. CDR3 residues: CATSDTSGIGNEQFF. In DNA form, the CDR3 reads TGTGCCACCAGTGATACCTCAGGGATCGGCAATGAGCAGTTCTTC.

The rearrangement links TRBV9 to TRBJ2-1, with D perhaps being TRBD1 or TRBD2 (6 bases each). The CDR3 extends over 13 amino acids. The germline V gene has CDR1 SGDLS and CDR2 YYNGEE. Between the trimmed V and J ends, which lost 6 bases and 8 bases, there was a span of 15 bases. CDR3 nucleotide sequence: TGTGCCAGCAAAAGTGGAGGGGGACATGAGCAGTTCTTC. Protein product: CASKSGGGHEQFF.

The chain is built from TRBV11-2 and TRBJ2-7; a possible D gene is TRBD1 (6 bases). The CDR3 runs to 14 residues. Trimming shortened V by 4 bases and J by 0 bases, and 10 bases separated the two germline ends. The germline CDR1 and CDR2 sequences are SGHAT and FQNNGV. The CDR3 reads CASSSRQASYEQYF. In DNA, the CDR3 is TGTGCCAGCAGCTCCCGACAGGCCTCCTACGAGCAGTACTTC.

The CDR3 region has the DNA TGTGCCAGCAGCGAACTAGCGGGAGACTACGAGCAGTACTTC. This codes for CASSELAGDYEQYF. V usage is TRBV11-3 and J usage is TRBJ2-7; 11 positions agree with TRBD2. J lost 3 bases, V lost 5 bases, and 3 bases had no gene match. CDR3 length: 14 residues. In germline, CDR1 is SGHNT, CDR2 YENEEA.

CDR3 bases: TGTGCCAGCAGCTTAGCTAAGGTCTCCTACGAGCAGTACTTC. Translated, it gives CASSLAKVSYEQYF. V is TRBV7-2 and J is TRBJ2-7; D gene ambiguous. This CDR3 is built from 14 residues. Per the germline V gene, CDR1 is SGHTA and CDR2 is FQGNSA. The V end was cut by 0 bases, the J end by 0 bases, with 6 bases between.

V usage is TRBV23-1 and J usage is TRBJ1-4; TRBD1 matches 9 bases. TRBV23-1 qualifies as an ORF whose function is uncertain. CDR3 length: 15 amino acids. Trimming at V came to 0 bases and at J to 8 bases, leaving 4 bases not matched to a gene. Written as DNA, the CDR3 is TGCGCCAGCAGTCAATCGAGGGACAGGGAGGAAAAACTGTTTTTT. Protein product: CASSQSRDREEKLFF.

The chain uses TRBV5-5 and TRBJ1-2; TRBD1 is a possible D gene (5 bases). The CDR3 contains 18 residues. Trimming stripped 1 base from V and 0 bases from J, with 19 bases between. In germline, CDR1 is SGHKS, CDR2 YYEKEE (reference sequence). The CDR3 coding sequence is TGTGCCAGCAGCTTGTGGGGCAGGCAAGCGGGAGCTAACTATGGCTACACCTTC. This translates into CASSLWGRQAGANYGYTF.

This chain joins TRBV6-2 or TRBV6-3 and TRBJ1-2; weak D call: TRBD1 (6 bases). The germline V and J ends were trimmed by 2 bases and 4 bases, with 8 bases remaining between them. The CDR3 extends over 13 amino acids. Germline V gene data show CDR1 as MNHEY and CDR2 as SVGEGT. The CDR3 nucleotides are TGTGCCAGCAGTTACGGACAGTTCTATGGCTACACCTTC. It specifies CASSYGQFYGYTF.

As DNA, the CDR3 is TGTGCCAGCAGTCCCGAAGGGAACTATGGCTACACCTTC. Translated: CASSPEGNYGYTF. The V call is TRBV27, the J call TRBJ1-2; D gene unclear. This CDR3 spans 13 amino acids. Trimming stripped 5 bases from V and 2 bases from J, with 9 bases between. Germline values: CDR1 MNHEY, CDR2 SMNVEV (reference sequence).

The genes are TRBV7-2 and TRBJ2-7; D may match TRBD1 or TRBD2 (5 bases each). Trimming removed 3 bases from V and 3 bases from J, with 27 bases in between. The germline V gene encodes CDR1 SGHTA and CDR2 FQGNSA. This CDR3 spans 19 amino acids. For the CDR3, the DNA is TGTGCCAGCAGCTTTTTTCCCGACGAACTACGGGACCTCTACTACGAGCAGTACTTC. Its translation is CASSFFPDELRDLYYEQYF.

This clone appeared once. The genes are TRBV6-5 and TRBJ2-3, with D unclear. This CDR3 spans 12 amino acids. CDR1 is MNHEY, CDR2 SVGAGI, per germline. The V end lost 4 bases, the J end lost 2 bases, and 4 bases lay between the germline ends. The CDR3 DNA sequence: TGTGCCAGCAGTTCCCACACAGATACGCAGTATTTT. This sequence encodes CASSSHTDTQYF.

This clone was observed once. The chain couples TRBV27 to TRBJ1-1, with D perhaps TRBD1 (6 bases). The V gene lost 8 bases and the J gene lost 0 bases, with 16 bases spanning the gap. There are 15 residues in the CDR3. Germline CDR1 MNHEY, CDR2 SMNVEV (reference sequence). Here the CDR3 DNA reads TGTGCCAGCGGGTTAATAGGGGGGTTGAACACTGAAGCTTTCTTT. Its translation: CASGLIGGLNTEAFF.

This chain joins TRBV29-1 and TRBJ2-1; 10 nucleotides line up with TRBD2. In germline, CDR1 is SQVTM, CDR2 ANQGSEA. This CDR3 comprises 13 residues. V trimming: 4 bases; J trimming: 6 bases; junction bases outside the gene matches: 3. The CDR3 region has the DNA TGCAGCGTTGTAGCGGGAGGTATCAATGAGCAGTTCTTC. Translating it yields CSVVAGGINEQFF.

This chain uses TRBV10-1 with TRBJ2-7, with D unclear. The CDR3 is 12 amino acids. From germline, CDR1 is WNHNN and CDR2 SYGVQD (reference sequence). V lost 1 base and J 1 base, leaving 2 bases between the germline ends. The DNA of the CDR3 is TGCGCCAGCAGTGAGTGGTCCTACGAGCAGTACTTC. It specifies CASSEWSYEQYF.

The chain uses TRBV7-2 and TRBJ1-4; tentative D call: TRBD1 (5 bases). The CDR3 is 15 amino acids. The V and J ends lost 5 bases and 4 bases respectively, with 14 bases between them. Per germline, CDR1 SGHTA and CDR2 FQGNSA. The CDR3 DNA reads TGTGCCAGCAGCACCCGACAGACCCTTAATGAAAAACTGTTTTTT. This gives the protein CASSTRQTLNEKLFF.

This chain connects TRBV27 to TRBJ2-2; 9 bases are shared with TRBD1. In germline, CDR1 is MNHEY, CDR2 SMNVEV (reference sequence). J gave up 3 bases and V 5 bases, and 19 bases lay outside the gene matches. The CDR3 totals 20 residues. The CDR3 DNA follows: TGTGCCAGCAGTCCTGTGTTACTCCTCCGGGACAGGGTTTACACCGGGGAGCTGTTTTTT. Amino acid sequence: CASSPVLLLRDRVYTGELFF.

A few counts support this clone. This chain links TRBV9 with TRBJ2-1; 12 nucleotides align to TRBD2. V dropped 4 bases and J dropped 6; count of bases not matched to a gene: 2. The CDR3 length is 14 residues. The V gene's germline CDR1 is SGDLS and CDR2 YYNGEE. The CDR3 loop is CASSPGLAGNEQFF. CDR3 nucleotides: TGTGCCAGCAGCCCGGGACTAGCGGGCAATGAGCAGTTCTTC.

This chain connects TRBV7-9 to TRBJ1-1; TRBD1 aligns across 8 bases. The CDR3 runs to 15 residues. V was pared by 5 bases and J by 1 base, with 6 bases of the junction left unmatched. The germline gives CDR1 SEHNR, CDR2 FQNEAQ (reference sequence). Written as DNA, the CDR3 is TGTGCCAGCAGCGCCCAGGGGGCCGGGAACACTGAAGCTTTCTTT. Protein product: CASSAQGAGNTEAFF.

J is TRBJ2-1 and V is TRBV19; D might be TRBD2 (6 bases). Per the germline V gene, CDR1 is LNHDA and CDR2 is SQIVND (reference sequence). There are 12 residues in the CDR3. V was shortened by 6 bases and J by 7 bases, with 10 bases between the two germline ends. The chain's CDR3 is CASRMGGNEQFF. The CDR3 bases are TGTGCCAGTAGGATGGGGGGTAATGAGCAGTTCTTC.

This chain links TRBV30 with TRBJ2-5; the D call may be TRBD1 or TRBD2 (6 bases each). Trimming took off 3 bases at V and 2 bases at J, with 16 bases between the two ends. Germline V CDR1 and CDR2: GTSNPN, SVGIG (reference sequence). This CDR3 is 15 amino acids long. As DNA, the CDR3 is TGTGCCTGGAGCCCGGGGGCCCCGGGGCAAGAGACCCAGTACTTC. Translation: CAWSPGAPGQETQYF. Supplemented by reference TRBV30 and TRBJ2-5, the full variable domain reads SQTIHQWPATLVQPVGSPLSLECTVEGTSNPNLYWYRQAAGRGLQLLFYSVGIGQISSEVPQNLSASRPQDRQFILSSKKLLLSDSGFYLCAWSPGAPGQETQYFGPGTRLLVL.

The chain is built from TRBV5-1 and TRBJ1-2; 7 positions agree with TRBD1. The V gene end was trimmed by 4 bases and the J gene end by 6 bases; junction bases not matched to a gene: 6. CDR1 SGHRS and CDR2 YFSETQ come from the germline V gene. The CDR3 covers 13 residues. The CDR3 bases are TGCGCCAGCAGCCAAACCACAGGGGATGGCTACACCTTC. Residues: CASSQTTGDGYTF.

A few counts support this clone. The chain is built from TRBV27 and TRBJ2-7; tentatively, D is TRBD2 (6 bases). CDR1 and CDR2 from the germline V gene are MNHEY and SMNVEV (reference sequence). Trimming removed 5 bases at V and 5 bases at J, with 13 bases between. The CDR3 consists of 13 residues. The CDR3 loop is CASSRGIRDEQYF. The DNA for the CDR3 is TGTGCCAGCAGTCGGGGGATCAGAGACGAGCAGTACTTC.

This chain connects TRBV4-1 to TRBJ2-2, with D possibly called TRBD1 or TRBD2 (6 bases each). V was pared by 5 bases and J by 5 bases, with 15 bases between. The CDR3 spans 15 residues. CDR1 and CDR2 from the germline V gene are MGHRA and YSYEKL. The CDR3 spells CASSSQGLGTGELFF. Written as DNA, the CDR3 is TGCGCCAGCAGCTCACAGGGACTTGGGACCGGGGAGCTGTTTTTT.

The chain uses TRBV6-1 and TRBJ1-1; 8 positions agree with TRBD1. Germline CDR1 reads MNHNS; CDR2 reads SASEGT. The CDR3 is made up of 15 amino acids. V shed 2 bases, J shed 0 bases, and the junction held 2 bases outside the gene matches. The chain's CDR3 is CASSETGGMNTEAFF. The CDR3 bases are TGTGCCAGCAGTGAAACAGGGGGGATGAACACTGAAGCTTTCTTT.

This clone was seen a single time. The gene calls are TRBV4-1 and TRBJ2-2, with D perhaps assigned TRBD1 or TRBD2 (5 bases each). V lost 5 bases and J lost 7, with 17 bases in between. This CDR3 spans 15 amino acids. The germline V gene encodes CDR1 MGHRA and CDR2 YSYEKL. CDR3 nucleotides: TGCGCCAGCAGCTCCCCCTGGGACGGTGGCGGGGAGCTGTTTTTT. Amino acid sequence: CASSSPWDGGGELFF.

The V call is TRBV11-2, the J call TRBJ2-7; the D is unclear. Germline loops: CDR1 SGHAT, CDR2 FQNNGV. This CDR3 is 15 amino acids long. Between the trimmed V and J ends, which lost 2 bases and 3 bases, there was a span of 14 bases. CDR3: CASSLMSWSDYEQYF. The CDR3 DNA sequence: TGTGCCAGCAGCTTAATGTCGTGGTCGGACTACGAGCAGTACTTC.

The DNA for the CDR3 is TGTGCCAGCAGCGTAGTCACAGGGGGGGTGGACACTGAAGCTTTCTTT. Its translation: CASSVVTGGVDTEAFF. The chain employs TRBV9 and TRBJ1-1; 8 nucleotides align to TRBD1. CDR3 length: 16 amino acids. CDR1 and CDR2 from the germline V gene are SGDLS and YYNGEE. Trimming at V came to 0 bases and at J to 3 bases, leaving 7 bases not matched to a gene.

This clone was recorded only once. V and J are TRBV6-4 and TRBJ1-3, with TRBD1 as a possible D gene (6 bases). Per the germline V gene, CDR1 is MRHNA and CDR2 is SNTAGT. The V gene lost 6 bases and the J gene lost 0 bases, with 15 bases spanning the gap. The length of the CDR3 is 16 residues. CDR3 coding DNA: TGTGCCAGCAGAAACGAAACAGGGAACTCTGGAAACACCATATATTTT. As protein: CASRNETGNSGNTIYF.